The clone carrying this T cell receptor (beta chain) has only a few counts. This sample stems from a study of blood T cells in healthy people across ages. CDR1 is SGHTA and CDR2 is FQGNSA in the germline V gene. J was trimmed by 4 bases and V by 3 bases; bases with no gene match: 5. This CDR3 has 15 amino acids. Primed by a sample-barcoded 5' primer and a J-beta primer mix, a second PCR proceeded for about 6 to 12 cycles. All cDNA molecules were each tagged by a template-switch adaptor with 12 random nucleotides. TCRdb recomputed calls from the 5' RACE reads with MiXCR, one row per CDR3 protein. The data contain around 1,500,000 distinct CDR3 sequences, roughly 27% of them singletons.

V usage is TRBV7-2 and J usage is TRBJ1-2; 10 bases map to TRBD1. This receptor was obtained from a woman in her 30s in good health. Sequenced material: blood. The CDR3 nucleotides read TGTGCCAGCAGCTTGACCGGGACAGGGGCCTATGGCTACACCTTC. Residues: CASSLTGTGAYGYTF.